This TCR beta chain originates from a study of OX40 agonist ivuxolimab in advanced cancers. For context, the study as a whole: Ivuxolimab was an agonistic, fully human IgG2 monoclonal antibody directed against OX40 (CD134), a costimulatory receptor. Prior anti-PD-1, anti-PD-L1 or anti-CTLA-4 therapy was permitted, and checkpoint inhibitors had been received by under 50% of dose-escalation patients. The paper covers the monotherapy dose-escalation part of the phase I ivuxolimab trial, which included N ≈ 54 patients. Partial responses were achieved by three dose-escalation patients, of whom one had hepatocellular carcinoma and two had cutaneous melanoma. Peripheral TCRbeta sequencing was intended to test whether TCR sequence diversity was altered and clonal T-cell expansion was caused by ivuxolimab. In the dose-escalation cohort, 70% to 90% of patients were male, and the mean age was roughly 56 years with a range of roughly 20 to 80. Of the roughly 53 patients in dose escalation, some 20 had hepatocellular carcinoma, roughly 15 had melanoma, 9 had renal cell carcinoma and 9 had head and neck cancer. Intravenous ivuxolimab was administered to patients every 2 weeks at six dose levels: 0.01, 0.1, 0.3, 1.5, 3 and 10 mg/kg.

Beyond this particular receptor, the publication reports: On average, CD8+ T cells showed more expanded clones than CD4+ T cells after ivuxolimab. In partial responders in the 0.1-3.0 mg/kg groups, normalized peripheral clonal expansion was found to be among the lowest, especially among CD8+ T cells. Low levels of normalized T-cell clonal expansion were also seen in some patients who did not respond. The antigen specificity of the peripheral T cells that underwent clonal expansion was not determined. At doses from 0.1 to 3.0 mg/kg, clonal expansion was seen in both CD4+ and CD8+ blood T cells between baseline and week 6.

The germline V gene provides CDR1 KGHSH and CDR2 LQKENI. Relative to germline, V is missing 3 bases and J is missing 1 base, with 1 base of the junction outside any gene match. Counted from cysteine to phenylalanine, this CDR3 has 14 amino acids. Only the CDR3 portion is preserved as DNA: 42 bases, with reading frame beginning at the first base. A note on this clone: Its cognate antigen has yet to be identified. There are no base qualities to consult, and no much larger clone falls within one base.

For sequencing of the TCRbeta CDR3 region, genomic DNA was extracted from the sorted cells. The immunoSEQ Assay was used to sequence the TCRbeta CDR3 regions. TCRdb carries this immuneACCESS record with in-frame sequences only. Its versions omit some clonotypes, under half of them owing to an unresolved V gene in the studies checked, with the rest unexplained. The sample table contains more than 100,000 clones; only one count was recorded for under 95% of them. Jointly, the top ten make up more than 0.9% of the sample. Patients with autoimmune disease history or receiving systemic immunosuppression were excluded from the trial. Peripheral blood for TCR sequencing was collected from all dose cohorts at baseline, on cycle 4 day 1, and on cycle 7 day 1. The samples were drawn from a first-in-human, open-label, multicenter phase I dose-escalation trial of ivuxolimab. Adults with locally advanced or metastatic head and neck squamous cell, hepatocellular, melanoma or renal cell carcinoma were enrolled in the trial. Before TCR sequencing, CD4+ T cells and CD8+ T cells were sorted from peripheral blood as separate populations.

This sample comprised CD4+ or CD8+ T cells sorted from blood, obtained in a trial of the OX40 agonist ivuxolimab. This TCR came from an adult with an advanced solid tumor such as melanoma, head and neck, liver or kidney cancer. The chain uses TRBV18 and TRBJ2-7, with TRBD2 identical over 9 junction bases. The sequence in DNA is TGTGCCAGCTCACCGACTAGCGGTTCCTACGAGCAGTACTTC. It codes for CASSPTSGSYEQYF.